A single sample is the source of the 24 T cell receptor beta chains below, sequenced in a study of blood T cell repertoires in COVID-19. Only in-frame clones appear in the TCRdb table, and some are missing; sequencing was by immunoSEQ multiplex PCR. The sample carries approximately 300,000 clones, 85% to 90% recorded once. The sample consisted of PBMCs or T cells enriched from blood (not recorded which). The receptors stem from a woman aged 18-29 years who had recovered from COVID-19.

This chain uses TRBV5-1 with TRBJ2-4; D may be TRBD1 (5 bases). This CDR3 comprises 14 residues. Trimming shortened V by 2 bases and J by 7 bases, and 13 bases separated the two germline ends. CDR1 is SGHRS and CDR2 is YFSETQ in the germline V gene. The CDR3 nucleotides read TGCGCCAGCAGCTTCATGGGGCAAGGGAACATTCAGTACTTC. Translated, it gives CASSFMGQGNIQYF.

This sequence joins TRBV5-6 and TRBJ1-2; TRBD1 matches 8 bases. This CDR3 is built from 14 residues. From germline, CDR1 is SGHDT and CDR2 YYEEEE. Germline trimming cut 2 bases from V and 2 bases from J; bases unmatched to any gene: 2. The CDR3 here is CASSFGDRNYGYTF. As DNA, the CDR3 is TGTGCCAGCAGCTTCGGGGACAGGAACTATGGCTACACCTTC.

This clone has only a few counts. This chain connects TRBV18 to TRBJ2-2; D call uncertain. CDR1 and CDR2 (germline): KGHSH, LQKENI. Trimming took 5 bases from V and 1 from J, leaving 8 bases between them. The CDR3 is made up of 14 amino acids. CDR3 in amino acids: CASSSTENTGELFF. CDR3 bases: TGTGCCAGCTCATCTACAGAGAACACCGGGGAGCTGTTTTTT.

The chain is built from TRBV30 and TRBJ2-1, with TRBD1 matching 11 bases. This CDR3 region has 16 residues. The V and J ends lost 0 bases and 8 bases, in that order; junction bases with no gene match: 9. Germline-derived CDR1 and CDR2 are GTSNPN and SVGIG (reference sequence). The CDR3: CAWSVPRTGGQDEQFF. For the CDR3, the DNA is TGTGCCTGGAGTGTTCCCCGGACAGGGGGCCAGGATGAGCAGTTCTTC.

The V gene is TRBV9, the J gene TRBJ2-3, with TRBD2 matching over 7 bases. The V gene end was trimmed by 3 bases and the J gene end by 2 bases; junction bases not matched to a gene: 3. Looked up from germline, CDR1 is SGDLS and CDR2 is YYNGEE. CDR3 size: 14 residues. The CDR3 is CASSAAGVTDTQYF. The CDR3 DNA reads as TGTGCCAGCAGCGCCGCGGGGGTCACAGATACGCAGTATTTT.

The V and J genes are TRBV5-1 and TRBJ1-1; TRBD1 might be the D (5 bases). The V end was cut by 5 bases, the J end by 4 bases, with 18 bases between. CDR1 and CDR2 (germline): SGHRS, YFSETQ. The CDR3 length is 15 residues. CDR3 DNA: TGCGCCAGCAGTTCTACGACGGGGGGTGGCACTGAAGCTTTCTTT. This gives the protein CASSSTTGGGTEAFF. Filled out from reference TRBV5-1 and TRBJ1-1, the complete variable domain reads KAGVTQTPRYLIKTRGQQVTLSCSPISGHRSVSWYQQTPGQGLQFLFEYFSETQRNKGNFPGRFSGRQFSNSRSEMNVSTLELGDSALYLCASSSTTGGGTEAFFGQGTRLTVV.

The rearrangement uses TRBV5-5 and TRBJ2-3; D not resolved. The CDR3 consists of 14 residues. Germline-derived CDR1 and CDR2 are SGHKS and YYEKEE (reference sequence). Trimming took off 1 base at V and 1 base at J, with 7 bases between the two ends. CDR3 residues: CASSLYEGTDTQYF. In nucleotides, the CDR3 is TGTGCCAGCAGCTTGTATGAGGGCACAGATACGCAGTATTTT. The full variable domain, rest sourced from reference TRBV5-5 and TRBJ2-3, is DAGVTQSPTHLIKTRGQQVTLRCSPISGHKSVSWYQQVLGQGPQFIFQYYEKEERGRGNFPDRFSARQFPNYSSELNVNALLLGDSALYLCASSLYEGTDTQYFGPGTRLTVL.

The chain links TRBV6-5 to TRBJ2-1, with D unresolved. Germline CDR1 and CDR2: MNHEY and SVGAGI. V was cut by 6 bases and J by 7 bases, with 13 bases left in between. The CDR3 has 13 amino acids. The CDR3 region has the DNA TGTGCCAGCAGGGTTTTATCTAAAAATGAGCAGTTCTTC. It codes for CASRVLSKNEQFF.

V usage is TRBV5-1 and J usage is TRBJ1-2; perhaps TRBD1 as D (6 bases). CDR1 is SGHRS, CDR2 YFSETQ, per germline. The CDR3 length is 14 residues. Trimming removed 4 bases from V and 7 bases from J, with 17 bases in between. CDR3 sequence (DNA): TGCGCCAGCAGCCCCGGTCAGGGGATAATTGGCTACACCTTC. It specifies CASSPGQGIIGYTF.

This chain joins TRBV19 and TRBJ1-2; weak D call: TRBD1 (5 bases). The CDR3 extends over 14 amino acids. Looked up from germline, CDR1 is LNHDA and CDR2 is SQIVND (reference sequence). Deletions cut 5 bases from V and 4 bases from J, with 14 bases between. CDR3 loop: CASSPSDRAYGYTF. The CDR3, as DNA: TGTGCCAGTAGTCCCTCAGACAGAGCCTATGGCTACACCTTC. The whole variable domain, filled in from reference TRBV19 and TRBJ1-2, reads DGGITQSPKYLFRKEGQNVTLSCEQNLNHDAMYWYRQDPGQGLRLIYYSQIVNDFQKGDIAEGYSVSREKKESFPLTVTSAQKNPTAFYLCASSPSDRAYGYTFGSGTRLTVV.

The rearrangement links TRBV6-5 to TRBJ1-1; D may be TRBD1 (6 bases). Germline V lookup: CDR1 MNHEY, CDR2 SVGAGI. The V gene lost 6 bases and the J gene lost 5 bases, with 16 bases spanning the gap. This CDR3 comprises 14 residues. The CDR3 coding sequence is TGTGCCAGCAGCAATCAGGGGCTAGGTACTGAAGCTTTCTTT. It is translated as CASSNQGLGTEAFF.

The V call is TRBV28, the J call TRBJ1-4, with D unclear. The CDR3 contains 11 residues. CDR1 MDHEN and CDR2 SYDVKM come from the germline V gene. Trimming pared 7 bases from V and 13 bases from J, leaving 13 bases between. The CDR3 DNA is TGTGCCAGCACCCTCGGGCGGGGACTGTTTTTT. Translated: CASTLGRGLFF.

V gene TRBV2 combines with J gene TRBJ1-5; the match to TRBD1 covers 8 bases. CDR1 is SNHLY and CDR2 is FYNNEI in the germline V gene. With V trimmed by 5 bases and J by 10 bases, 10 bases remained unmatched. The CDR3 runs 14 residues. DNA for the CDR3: TGTGCCAGCAGTTTCTCCGAGACAGGGGAACCCCAGCATTTT. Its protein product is CASSFSETGEPQHF.

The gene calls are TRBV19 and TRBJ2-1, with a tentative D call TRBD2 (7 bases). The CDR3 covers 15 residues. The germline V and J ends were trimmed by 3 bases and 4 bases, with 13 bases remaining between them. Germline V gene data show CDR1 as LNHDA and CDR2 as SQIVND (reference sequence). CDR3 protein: CASSMARGGYNEQFF. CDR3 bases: TGTGCCAGTAGTATGGCGAGGGGGGGGTACAATGAGCAGTTCTTC. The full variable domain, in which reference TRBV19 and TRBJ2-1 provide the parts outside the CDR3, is DGGITQSPKYLFRKEGQNVTLSCEQNLNHDAMYWYRQDPGQGLRLIYYSQIVNDFQKGDIAEGYSVSREKKESFPLTVTSAQKNPTAFYLCASSMARGGYNEQFFGPGTRLTVL.

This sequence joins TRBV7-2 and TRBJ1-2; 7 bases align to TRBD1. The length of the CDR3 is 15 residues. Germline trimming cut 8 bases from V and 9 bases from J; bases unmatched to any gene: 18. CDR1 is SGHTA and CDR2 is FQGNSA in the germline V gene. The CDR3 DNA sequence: TGTGCCAGCGCTGGTTTCCGGACAGGTGCCGTCCGCTACACCTTC. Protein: CASAGFRTGAVRYTF.

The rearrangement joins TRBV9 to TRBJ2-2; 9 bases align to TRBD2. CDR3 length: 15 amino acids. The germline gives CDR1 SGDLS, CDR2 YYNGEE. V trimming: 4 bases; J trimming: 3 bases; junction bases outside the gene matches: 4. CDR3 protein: CASSPGLAYTGELFF. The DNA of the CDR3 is TGTGCCAGCAGCCCTGGACTAGCGTACACCGGGGAGCTGTTTTTT.

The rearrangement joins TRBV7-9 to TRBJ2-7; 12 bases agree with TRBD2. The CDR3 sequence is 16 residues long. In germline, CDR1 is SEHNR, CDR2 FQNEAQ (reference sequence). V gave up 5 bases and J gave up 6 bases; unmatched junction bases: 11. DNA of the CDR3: TGTGCCAGCAGCCGAGGACTAGCGGGAACAGGGGGCGAGCAGTACTTC. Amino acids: CASSRGLAGTGGEQYF.

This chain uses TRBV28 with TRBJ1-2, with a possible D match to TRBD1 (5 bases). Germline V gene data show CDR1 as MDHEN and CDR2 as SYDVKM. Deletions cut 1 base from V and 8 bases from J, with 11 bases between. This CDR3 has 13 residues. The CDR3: CASSLFRVGGYTF. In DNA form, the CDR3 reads TGTGCCAGCAGTTTATTCAGGGTAGGAGGCTACACCTTC.

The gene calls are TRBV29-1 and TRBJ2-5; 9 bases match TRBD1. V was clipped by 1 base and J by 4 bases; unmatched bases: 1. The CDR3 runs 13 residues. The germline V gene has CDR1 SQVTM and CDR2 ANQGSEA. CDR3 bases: TGCAGCGTTGAAGGGACAGGGGTAGAGACCCAGTACTTC. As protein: CSVEGTGVETQYF.

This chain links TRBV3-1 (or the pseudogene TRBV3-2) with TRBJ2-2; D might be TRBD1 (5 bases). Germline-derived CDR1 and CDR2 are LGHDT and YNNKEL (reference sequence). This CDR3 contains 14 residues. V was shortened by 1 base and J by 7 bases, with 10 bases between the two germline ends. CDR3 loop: CASSQAQGDGELFF. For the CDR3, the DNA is TGTGCCAGCAGCCAAGCCCAGGGCGACGGGGAGCTGTTTTTT.

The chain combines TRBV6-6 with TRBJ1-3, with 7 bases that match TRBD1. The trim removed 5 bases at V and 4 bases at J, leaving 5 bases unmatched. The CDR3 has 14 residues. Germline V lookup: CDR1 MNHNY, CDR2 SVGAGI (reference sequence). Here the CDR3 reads CASSLTGNGNTIYF. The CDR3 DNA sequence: TGTGCCAGCAGTCTGACAGGGAACGGAAACACCATATATTTT.

The CDR3 spells CARILLGAKVSYEQYF. The CDR3 DNA sequence: TGTGCCAGAATTCTGCTCGGTGCTAAAGTCTCCTACGAGCAGTACTTC. This chain links TRBV5-3 with TRBJ2-7; D is ambiguous. TRBV5-3 is an ORF; its function is uncertain. The CDR3 sequence is 16 residues long. V lost 6 bases and J 0 bases, leaving 19 bases between the germline ends.

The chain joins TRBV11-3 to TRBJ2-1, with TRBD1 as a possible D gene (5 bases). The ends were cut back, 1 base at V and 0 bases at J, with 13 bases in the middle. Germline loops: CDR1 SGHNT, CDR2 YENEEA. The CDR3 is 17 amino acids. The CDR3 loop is CASSLGVGAYSYNEQFF. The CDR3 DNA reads TGTGCCAGCAGCTTAGGAGTAGGGGCATACTCCTACAATGAGCAGTTCTTC.

CDR3 sequence: CASSQSGTERGNEQFF. The CDR3 DNA is TGCGCCAGCAGCCAATCCGGGACAGAAAGGGGCAATGAGCAGTTCTTC. The V and J genes are TRBV4-1 and TRBJ2-1; 7 nucleotides align to TRBD1. Germline CDR1 MGHRA, CDR2 YSYEKL. V gave up 2 bases and J gave up 6 bases; unmatched junction bases: 10. The CDR3 covers 16 residues.